These 3 T cell receptor beta chains share one sample of origin, sequenced in a study of T-cell reconstitution after alpha-beta-depleted transplantation in children. For TCRbeta, the library was prepared with unique molecular identifiers. TCRdb independently ran MiXCR on the PCR reads; one entry per CDR3 protein. Counted here are approximately 400,000 distinct CDR3 sequences, 15% to 20% occurring once; the ten biggest clones make up 25% to 30%. Source: PBMCs, mostly from graft donor cells, taken 360 days after TCRalphabeta/CD19-depleted stem cell transplant. These receptors all stem from a boy younger than two who had a stem cell transplant for Wiskott-Aldrich syndrome, so the T cells may come from the graft donor.

The sample holds a few counts of this clonotype. CDR3 protein: CASSSLGTGRHEQYF. CDR3 sequence (DNA): TGTGCCAGCAGTTCCTTAGGGACAGGGCGACACGAGCAGTACTTC. The V gene is TRBV28, the J gene TRBJ2-7; TRBD1 matches 9 bases. In germline, CDR1 is MDHEN, CDR2 SYDVKM. The CDR3 covers 15 residues. With V trimmed by 4 bases and J by 5 bases, 9 bases remained unmatched.

This sequence joins TRBV5-5 and TRBJ2-5; 7 nucleotides line up with TRBD1. V shed 3 bases, J shed 4 bases, and the junction held 9 bases outside the gene matches. Germline assignment: CDR1 SGHKS and CDR2 YYEKEE (reference sequence). This CDR3 region has 15 residues. The CDR3 sequence is CASSWGQSGTETQYF. The CDR3 DNA sequence: TGTGCCAGCAGCTGGGGACAGTCAGGAACAGAGACCCAGTACTTC.

The V and J genes are TRBV5-1 and TRBJ2-3; TRBD1 matches at 10 bases. Germline-derived CDR1 and CDR2 are SGHRS and YFSETQ. The CDR3 is made up of 17 amino acids. V shed 3 bases, J shed 5 bases, and the junction held 12 bases outside the gene matches. The CDR3 DNA follows: TGCGCCAGCAGCTCCTTAATCCGACAGGGGGCAGGAGATACGCAGTATTTT. This sequence encodes CASSSLIRQGAGDTQYF. Full variable domain (outside the CDR3, taken from reference TRBV5-1 and TRBJ2-3): KAGVTQTPRYLIKTRGQQVTLSCSPISGHRSVSWYQQTPGQGLQFLFEYFSETQRNKGNFPGRFSGRQFSNSRSEMNVSTLELGDSALYLCASSSLIRQGAGDTQYFGPGTRLTVL.